This T cell receptor (beta chain) is from a study of CD8 T cells in ankylosing spondylitis. TCRdb fed the 5' RACE reads into MiXCR, producing one record per CDR3 protein. The data contain around 40,000 distinct CDR3 sequences, 2.5% to 3.5% of them singletons. This clonotype was counted many times. The specimen sequenced was blood, either unsorted or a sorted T cell fraction (not recorded which). The source of this sequence is a male donor with ankylosing spondylitis or in good health (not recorded which).

CDR3 nucleotides: TGTGCCAGCAGCCCCTACGCAACTAATGAAAAACTGTTTTTT. It specifies CASSPYATNEKLFF. This chain joins TRBV9 and TRBJ1-4; D remains ambiguous. Trimming took off 4 bases at V and 0 bases at J, with 7 bases between the two ends. Germline CDR1 SGDLS, CDR2 YYNGEE. This CDR3 has 14 amino acids.